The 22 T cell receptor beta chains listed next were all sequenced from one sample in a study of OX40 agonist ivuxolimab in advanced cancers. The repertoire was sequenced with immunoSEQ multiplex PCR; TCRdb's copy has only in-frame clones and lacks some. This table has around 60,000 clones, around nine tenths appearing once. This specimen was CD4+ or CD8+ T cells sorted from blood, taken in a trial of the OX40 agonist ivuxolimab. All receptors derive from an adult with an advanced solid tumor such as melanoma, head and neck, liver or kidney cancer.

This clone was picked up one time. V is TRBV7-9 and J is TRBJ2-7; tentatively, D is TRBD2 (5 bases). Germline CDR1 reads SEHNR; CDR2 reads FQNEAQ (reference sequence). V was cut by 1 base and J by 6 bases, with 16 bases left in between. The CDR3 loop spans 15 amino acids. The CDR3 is CASSLGAGIRGEQYF. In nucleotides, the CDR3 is TGTGCCAGCAGCTTAGGGGCAGGCATTCGGGGCGAGCAGTACTTC.

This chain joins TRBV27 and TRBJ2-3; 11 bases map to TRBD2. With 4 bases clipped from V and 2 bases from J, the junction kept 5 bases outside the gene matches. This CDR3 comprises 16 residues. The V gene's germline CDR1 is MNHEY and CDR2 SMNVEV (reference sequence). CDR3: CASSSLLAGATDTQYF. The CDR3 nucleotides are TGTGCCAGCAGTTCCCTACTAGCGGGAGCCACAGATACGCAGTATTTT.

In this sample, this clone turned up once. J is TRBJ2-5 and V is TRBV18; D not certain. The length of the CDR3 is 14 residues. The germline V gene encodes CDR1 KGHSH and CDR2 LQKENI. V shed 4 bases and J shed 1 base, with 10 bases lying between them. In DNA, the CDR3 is TGTGCCAGCTCACACAGCGCGGTCCAAGAGACCCAGTACTTC. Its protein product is CASSHSAVQETQYF.

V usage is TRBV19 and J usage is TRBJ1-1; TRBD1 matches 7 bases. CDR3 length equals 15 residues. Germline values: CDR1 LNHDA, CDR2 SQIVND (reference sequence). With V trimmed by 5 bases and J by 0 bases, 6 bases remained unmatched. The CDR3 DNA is TGTGCCAGTAGTCTCCGGACAGGAATGAACACTGAAGCTTTCTTT. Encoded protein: CASSLRTGMNTEAFF.

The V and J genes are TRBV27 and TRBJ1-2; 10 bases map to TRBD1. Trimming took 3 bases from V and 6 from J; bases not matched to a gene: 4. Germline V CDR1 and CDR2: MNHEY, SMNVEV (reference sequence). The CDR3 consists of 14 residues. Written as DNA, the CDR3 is TGTGCCAGCAGTTTCGGACAGGGGGTTGATGGCTACACCTTC. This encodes CASSFGQGVDGYTF.

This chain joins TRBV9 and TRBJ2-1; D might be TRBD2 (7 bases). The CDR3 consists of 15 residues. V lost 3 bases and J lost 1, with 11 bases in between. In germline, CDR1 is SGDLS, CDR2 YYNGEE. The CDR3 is CASSASGTSYNEQFF. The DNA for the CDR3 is TGTGCCAGCAGCGCAAGCGGGACATCCTACAATGAGCAGTTCTTC. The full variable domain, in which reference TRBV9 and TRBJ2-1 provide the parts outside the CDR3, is DSGVTQTPKHLITATGQRVTLRCSPRSGDLSVYWYQQSLDQGLQFLIQYYNGEERAKGNILERFSAQQFPDLHSELNLSSLELGDSALYFCASSASGTSYNEQFFGPGTRLTVL.

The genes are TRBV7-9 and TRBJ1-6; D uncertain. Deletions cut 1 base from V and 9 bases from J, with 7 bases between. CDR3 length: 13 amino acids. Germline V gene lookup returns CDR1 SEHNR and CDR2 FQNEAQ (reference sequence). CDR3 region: CASSLGTSSPLHF. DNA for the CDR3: TGTGCCAGCAGCTTAGGGACCTCTTCACCCCTCCACTTT.

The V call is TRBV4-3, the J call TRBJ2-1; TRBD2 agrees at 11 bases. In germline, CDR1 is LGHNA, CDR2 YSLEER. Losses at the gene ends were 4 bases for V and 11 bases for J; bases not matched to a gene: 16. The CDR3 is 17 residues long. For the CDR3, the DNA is TGCGCCAGCAGCCCAGAGCGGATTCTAGCGGGAGGAATCCAGCAGTTCTTC. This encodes CASSPERILAGGIQQFF.

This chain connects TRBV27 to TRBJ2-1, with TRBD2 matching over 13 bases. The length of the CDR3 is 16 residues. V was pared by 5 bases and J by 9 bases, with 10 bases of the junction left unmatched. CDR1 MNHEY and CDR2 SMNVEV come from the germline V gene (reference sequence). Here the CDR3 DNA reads TGTGCCAGCAGTACCCGACTAGCGGGAGGAGATCTTGAGCAGTTCTTC. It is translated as CASSTRLAGGDLEQFF.

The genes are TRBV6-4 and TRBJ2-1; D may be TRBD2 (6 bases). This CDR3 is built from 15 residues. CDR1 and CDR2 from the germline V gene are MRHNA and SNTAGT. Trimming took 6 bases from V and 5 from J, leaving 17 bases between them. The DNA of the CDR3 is TGTGCCAGCAGCAACCTTAGCGGAACCCACAATGAGCAGTTCTTC. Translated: CASSNLSGTHNEQFF.

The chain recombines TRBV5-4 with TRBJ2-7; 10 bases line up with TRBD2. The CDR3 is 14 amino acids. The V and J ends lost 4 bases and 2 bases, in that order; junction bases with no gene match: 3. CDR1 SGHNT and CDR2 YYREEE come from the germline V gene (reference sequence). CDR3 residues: CASSEGLAAYEQYF. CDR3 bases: TGTGCCAGCAGCGAAGGACTAGCGGCCTACGAGCAGTACTTC.

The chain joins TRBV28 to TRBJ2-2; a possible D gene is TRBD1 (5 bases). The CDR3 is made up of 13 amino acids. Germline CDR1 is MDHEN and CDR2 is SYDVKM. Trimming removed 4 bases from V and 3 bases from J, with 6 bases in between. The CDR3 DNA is TGTGCCAGCAGTTCAGGGTACACCGGGGAGCTGTTTTTT. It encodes CASSSGYTGELFF.

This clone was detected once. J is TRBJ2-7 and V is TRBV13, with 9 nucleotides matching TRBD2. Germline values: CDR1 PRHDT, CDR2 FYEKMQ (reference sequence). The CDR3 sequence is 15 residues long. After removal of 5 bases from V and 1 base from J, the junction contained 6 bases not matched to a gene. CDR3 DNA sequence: TGTGCCAGCAGCCCGACTAGCGGAATATCCTACGAGCAGTACTTC. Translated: CASSPTSGISYEQYF.

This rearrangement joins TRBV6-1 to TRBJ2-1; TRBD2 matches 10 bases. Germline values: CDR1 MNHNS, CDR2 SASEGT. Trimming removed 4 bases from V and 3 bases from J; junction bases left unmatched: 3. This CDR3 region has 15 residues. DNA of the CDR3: TGTGCCAGCAGTGCTAGCGGGAGTTTCTACAATGAGCAGTTCTTC. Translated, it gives CASSASGSFYNEQFF.

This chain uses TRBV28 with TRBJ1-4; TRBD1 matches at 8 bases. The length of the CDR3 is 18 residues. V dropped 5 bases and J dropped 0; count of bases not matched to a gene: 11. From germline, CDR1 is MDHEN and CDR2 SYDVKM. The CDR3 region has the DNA TGTGCCAGCAGTCCAGGACAGGGAATTTTTGCAACTAATGAAAAACTGTTTTTT. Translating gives CASSPGQGIFATNEKLFF.

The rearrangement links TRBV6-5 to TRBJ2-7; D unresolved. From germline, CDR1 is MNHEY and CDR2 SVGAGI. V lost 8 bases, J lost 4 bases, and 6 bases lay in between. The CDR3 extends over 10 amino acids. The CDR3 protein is CASGKYEQYF. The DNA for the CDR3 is TGTGCCAGCGGGAAATACGAGCAGTACTTC.

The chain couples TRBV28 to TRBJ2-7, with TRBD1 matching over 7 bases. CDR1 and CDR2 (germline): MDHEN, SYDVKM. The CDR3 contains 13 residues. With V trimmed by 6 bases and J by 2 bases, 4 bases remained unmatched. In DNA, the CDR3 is TGTGCCAGCAGACCGACAGGGACCTACGAGCAGTACTTC. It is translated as CASRPTGTYEQYF. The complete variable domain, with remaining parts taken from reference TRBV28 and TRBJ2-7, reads DVKVTQSSRYLVKRTGEKVFLECVQDMDHENMFWYRQDPGLGLRLIYFSYDVKMKEKGDIPEGYSVSREKKERFSLILESASTNQTSMYLCASRPTGTYEQYFGPGTRLTVT.

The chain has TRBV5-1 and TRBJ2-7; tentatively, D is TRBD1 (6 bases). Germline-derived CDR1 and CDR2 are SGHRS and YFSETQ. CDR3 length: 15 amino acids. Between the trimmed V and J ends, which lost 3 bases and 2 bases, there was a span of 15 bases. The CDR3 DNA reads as TGCGCCAGCAGCTGGGCGGACAGTTCAACCTACGAGCAGTACTTC. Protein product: CASSWADSSTYEQYF.

The chain's CDR3 is CASKGSSYNEQFF. CDR3 bases: TGCGCCAGCAAAGGGAGCTCCTACAATGAGCAGTTCTTC. This sequence joins TRBV10-2 and TRBJ2-1; TRBD2 might be the D (5 bases). With 7 bases removed from V and 0 bases from J, the gap between germline ends came to 7 bases. Germline-derived CDR1 and CDR2 are WSHSY and SAAADI. The CDR3 consists of 13 residues.

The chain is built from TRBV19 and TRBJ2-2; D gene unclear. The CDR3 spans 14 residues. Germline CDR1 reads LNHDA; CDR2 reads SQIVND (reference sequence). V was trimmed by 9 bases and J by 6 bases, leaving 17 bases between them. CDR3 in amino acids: CASCLALGPGELFF. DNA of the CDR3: TGTGCCAGCTGCCTGGCCCTAGGCCCCGGGGAGCTGTTTTTT.

The CDR3 DNA sequence: TGTGCCAGCAGCCCCGACAGGGGAAACACTGAAGCTTTCTTT. This translates into CASSPDRGNTEAFF. The rearrangement uses TRBV6-5 and TRBJ1-1; 8 bases align to TRBD1. The junction had 5 bases not matched to a gene; V was cut back by 6 bases and J by 2 bases. The CDR3 extends over 14 amino acids. CDR1 and CDR2 (germline): MNHEY, SVGAGI.

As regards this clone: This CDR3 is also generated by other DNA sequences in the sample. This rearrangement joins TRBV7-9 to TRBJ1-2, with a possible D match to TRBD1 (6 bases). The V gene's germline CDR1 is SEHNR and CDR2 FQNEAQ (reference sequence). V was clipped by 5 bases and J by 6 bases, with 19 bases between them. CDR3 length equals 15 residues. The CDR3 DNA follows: TGTGCCAGCAGCGCGGGGGCAGGGTATGTAGATGGCTACACCTTC. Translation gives CASSAGAGYVDGYTF.